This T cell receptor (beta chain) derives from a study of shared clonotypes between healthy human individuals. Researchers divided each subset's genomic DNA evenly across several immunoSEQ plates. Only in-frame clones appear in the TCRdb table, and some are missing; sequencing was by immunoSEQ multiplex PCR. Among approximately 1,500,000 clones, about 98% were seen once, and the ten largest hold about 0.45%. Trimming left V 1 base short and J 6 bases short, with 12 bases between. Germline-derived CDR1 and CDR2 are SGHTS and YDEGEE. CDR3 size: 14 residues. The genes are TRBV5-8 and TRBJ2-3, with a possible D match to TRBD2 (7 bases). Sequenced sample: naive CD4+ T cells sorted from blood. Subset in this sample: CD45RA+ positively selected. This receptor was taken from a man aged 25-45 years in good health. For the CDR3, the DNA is TGTGCCAGCAGCTTGATGGGGGGGGCGGATACGCAGTATTTT. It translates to CASSLMGGADTQYF.